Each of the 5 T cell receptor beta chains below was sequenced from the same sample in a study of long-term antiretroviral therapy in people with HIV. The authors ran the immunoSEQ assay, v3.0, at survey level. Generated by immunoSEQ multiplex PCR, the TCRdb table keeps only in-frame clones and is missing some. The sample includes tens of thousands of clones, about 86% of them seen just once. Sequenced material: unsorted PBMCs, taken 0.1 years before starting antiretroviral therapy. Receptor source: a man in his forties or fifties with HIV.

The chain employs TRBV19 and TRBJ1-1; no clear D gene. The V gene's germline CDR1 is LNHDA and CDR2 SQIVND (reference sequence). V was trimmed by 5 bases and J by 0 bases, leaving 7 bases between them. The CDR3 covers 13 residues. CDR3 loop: CASSLRVNTEAFF. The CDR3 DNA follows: TGTGCCAGTAGTCTCCGGGTGAACACTGAAGCTTTCTTT.

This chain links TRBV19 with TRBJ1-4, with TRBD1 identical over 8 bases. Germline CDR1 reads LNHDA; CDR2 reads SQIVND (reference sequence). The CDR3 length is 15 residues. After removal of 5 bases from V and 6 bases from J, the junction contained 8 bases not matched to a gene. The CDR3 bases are TGTGCCAGTAGTGTTCGACAGGGGCCGTATGAAAAACTGTTTTTT. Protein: CASSVRQGPYEKLFF.

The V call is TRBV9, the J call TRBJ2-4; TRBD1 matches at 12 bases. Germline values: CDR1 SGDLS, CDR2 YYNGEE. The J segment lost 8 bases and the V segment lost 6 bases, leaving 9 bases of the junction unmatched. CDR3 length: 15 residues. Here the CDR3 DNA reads TGTGCCAGCAACCCGGGGGGACAGGGGGCTGACATTCAGTACTTC. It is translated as CASNPGGQGADIQYF.

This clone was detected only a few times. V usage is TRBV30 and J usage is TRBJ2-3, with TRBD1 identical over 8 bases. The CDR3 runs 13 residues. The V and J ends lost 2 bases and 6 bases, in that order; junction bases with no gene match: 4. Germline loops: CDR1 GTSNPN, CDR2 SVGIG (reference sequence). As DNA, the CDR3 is TGTGCCTGGAGTCAGACAGGGGTGGATACGCAGTATTTT. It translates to CAWSQTGVDTQYF.

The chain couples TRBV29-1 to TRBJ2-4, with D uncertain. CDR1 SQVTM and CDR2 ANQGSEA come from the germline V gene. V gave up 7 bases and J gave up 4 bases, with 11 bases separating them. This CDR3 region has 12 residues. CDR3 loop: CSASNGKNIQYF. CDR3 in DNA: TGCAGCGCAAGTAACGGGAAAAACATTCAGTACTTC. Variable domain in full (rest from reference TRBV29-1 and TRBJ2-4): SAVISQKPSRDICQRGTSLTIQCQVDSQVTMMFWYRQQPGQSLTLIATANQGSEATYESGFVIDKFPISRPNLTFSTLTVSNMSPEDSSIYLCSASNGKNIQYFGAGTRLSVL.